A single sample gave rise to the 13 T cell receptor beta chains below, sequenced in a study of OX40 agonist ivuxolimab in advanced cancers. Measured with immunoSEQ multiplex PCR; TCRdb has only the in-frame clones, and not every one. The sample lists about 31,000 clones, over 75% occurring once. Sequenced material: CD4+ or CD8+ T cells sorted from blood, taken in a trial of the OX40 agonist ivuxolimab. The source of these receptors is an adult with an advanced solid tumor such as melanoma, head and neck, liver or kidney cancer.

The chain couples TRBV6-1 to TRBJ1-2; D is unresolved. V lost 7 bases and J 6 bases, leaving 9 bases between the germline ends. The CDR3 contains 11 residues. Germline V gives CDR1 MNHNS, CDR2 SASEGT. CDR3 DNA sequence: TGTGCCAGCACCCCTAATGATGGCTACACCTTC. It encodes CASTPNDGYTF.

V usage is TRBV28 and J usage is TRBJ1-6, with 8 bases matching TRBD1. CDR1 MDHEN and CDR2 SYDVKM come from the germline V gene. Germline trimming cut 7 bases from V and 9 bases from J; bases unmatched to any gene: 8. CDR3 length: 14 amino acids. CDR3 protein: CASNKDRAISPLHF. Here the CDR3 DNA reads TGTGCCAGCAACAAGGACAGGGCGATTTCACCCCTCCACTTT.

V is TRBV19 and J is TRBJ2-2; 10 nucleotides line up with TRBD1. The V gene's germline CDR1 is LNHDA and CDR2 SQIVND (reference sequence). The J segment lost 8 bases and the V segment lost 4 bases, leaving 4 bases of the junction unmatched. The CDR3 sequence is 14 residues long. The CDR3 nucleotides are TGTGCCAGTAGTACCGGGACAGGGGTGGGGGAGCTGTTTTTT. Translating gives CASSTGTGVGELFF.

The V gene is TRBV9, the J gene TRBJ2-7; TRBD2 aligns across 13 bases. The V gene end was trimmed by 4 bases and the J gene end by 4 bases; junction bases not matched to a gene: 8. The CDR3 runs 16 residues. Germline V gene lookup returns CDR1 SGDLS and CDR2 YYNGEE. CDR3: CASSPTSGRAGYEQYF. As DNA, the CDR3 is TGTGCCAGCAGCCCTACTAGCGGGAGGGCCGGGTACGAGCAGTACTTC.

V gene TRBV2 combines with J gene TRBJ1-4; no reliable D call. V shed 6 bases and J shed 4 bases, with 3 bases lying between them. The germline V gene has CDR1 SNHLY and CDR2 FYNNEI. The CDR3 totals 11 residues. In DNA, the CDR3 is TGTGCCAGCAGGCTTAATGAAAAACTGTTTTTT. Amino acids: CASRLNEKLFF.

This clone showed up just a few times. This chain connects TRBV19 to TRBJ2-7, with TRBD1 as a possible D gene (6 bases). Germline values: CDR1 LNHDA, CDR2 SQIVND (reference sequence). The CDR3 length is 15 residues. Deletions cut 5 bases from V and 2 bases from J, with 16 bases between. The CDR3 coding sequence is TGTGCCAGTAGTTTTAGACAGGCCAAGACCTACGAGCAGTACTTC. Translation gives CASSFRQAKTYEQYF.

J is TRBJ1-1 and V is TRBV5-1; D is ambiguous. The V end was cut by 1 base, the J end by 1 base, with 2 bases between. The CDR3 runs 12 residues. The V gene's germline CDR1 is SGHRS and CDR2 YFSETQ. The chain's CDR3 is CASSLRNTEAFF. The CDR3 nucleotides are TGCGCCAGCAGCTTGAGGAACACTGAAGCTTTCTTT.

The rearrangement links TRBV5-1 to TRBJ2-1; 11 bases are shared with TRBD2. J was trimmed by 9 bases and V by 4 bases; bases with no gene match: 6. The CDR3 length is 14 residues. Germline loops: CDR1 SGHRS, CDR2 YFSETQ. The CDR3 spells CASSIPGLAVEQFF. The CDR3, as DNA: TGCGCCAGCAGCATCCCGGGACTAGCGGTTGAGCAGTTCTTC.

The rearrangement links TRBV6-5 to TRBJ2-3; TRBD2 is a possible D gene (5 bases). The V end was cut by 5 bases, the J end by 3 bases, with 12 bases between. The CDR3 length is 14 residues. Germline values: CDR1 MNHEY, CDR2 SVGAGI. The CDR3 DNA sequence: TGTGCCAGCAGTACGGACTGGGGTACAGATACGCAGTATTTT. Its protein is CASSTDWGTDTQYF.

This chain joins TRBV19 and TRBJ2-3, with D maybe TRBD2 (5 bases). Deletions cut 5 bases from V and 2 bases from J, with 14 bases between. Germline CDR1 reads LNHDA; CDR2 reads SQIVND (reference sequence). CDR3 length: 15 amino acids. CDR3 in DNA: TGTGCCAGTAGTTTTCGCGGAGGCCCCACAGATACGCAGTATTTT. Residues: CASSFRGGPTDTQYF.

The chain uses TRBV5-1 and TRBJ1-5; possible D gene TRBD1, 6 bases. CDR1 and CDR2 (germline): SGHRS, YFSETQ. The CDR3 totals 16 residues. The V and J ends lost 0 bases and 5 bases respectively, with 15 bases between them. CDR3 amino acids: CASSLDGRGPDQPQHF. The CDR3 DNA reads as TGCGCCAGCAGCTTGGATGGCAGGGGCCCGGATCAGCCCCAGCATTTT. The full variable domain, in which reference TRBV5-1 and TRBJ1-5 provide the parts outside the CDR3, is KAGVTQTPRYLIKTRGQQVTLSCSPISGHRSVSWYQQTPGQGLQFLFEYFSETQRNKGNFPGRFSGRQFSNSRSEMNVSTLELGDSALYLCASSLDGRGPDQPQHFGDGTRLSIL.

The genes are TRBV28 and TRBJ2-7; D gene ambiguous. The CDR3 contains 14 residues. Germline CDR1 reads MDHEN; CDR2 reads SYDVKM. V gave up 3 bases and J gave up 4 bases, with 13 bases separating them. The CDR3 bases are TGTGCCAGCAGTTTGGGTCCAACTACTTACGAGCAGTACTTC. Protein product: CASSLGPTTYEQYF. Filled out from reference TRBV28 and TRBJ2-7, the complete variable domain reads DVKVTQSSRYLVKRTGEKVFLECVQDMDHENMFWYRQDPGLGLRLIYFSYDVKMKEKGDIPEGYSVSREKKERFSLILESASTNQTSMYLCASSLGPTTYEQYFGPGTRLTVT.

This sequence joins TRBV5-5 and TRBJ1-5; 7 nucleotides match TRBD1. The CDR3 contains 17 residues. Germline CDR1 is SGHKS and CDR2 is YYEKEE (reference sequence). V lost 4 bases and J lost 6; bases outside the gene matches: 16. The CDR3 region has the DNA TGTGCCAGCAGCCGTGGACAGGATAGTGGGTTGGGTCAGCCCCAGCATTTT. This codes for CASSRGQDSGLGQPQHF.